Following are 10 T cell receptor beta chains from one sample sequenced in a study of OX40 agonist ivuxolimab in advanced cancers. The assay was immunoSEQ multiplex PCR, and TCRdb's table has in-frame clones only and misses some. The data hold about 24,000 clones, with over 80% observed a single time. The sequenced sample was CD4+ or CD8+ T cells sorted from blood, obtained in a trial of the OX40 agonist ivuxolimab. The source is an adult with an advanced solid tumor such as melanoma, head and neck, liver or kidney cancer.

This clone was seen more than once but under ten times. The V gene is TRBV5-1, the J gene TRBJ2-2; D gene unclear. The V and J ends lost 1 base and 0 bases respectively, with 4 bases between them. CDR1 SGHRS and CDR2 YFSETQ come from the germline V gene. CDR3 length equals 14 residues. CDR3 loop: CASSLMSNTGELFF. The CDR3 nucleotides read TGCGCCAGCAGCTTGATGTCGAACACCGGGGAGCTGTTTTTT.

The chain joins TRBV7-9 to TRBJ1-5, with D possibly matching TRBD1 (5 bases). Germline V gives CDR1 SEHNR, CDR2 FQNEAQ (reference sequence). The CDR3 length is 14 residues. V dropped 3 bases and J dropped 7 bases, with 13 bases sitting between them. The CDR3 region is CASSLGGEFQPQHF. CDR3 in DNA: TGTGCCAGCAGCTTGGGGGGAGAATTCCAGCCCCAGCATTTT.

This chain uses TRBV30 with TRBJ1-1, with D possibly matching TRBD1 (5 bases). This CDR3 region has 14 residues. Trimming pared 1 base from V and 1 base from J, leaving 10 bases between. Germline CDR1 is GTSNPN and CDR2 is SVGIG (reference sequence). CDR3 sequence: CAWSETGGNTEAFF. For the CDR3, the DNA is TGTGCCTGGAGTGAAACAGGAGGGAACACTGAAGCTTTCTTT. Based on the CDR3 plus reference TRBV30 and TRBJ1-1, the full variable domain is SQTIHQWPATLVQPVGSPLSLECTVEGTSNPNLYWYRQAAGRGLQLLFYSVGIGQISSEVPQNLSASRPQDRQFILSSKKLLLSDSGFYLCAWSETGGNTEAFFGQGTRLTVV.

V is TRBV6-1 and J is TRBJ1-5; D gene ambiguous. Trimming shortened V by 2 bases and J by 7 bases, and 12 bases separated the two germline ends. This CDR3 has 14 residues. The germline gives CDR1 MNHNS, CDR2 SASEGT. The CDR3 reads CASSETGKLQPQHF. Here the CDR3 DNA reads TGTGCCAGCAGTGAAACCGGCAAGCTGCAGCCCCAGCATTTT.

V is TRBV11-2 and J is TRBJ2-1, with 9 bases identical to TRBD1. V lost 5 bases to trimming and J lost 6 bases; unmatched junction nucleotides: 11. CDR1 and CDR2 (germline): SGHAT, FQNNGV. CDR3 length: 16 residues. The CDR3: CASSPDRDRASNEQFF. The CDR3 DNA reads TGTGCCAGCAGCCCAGACCGGGACAGGGCCAGCAATGAGCAGTTCTTC.

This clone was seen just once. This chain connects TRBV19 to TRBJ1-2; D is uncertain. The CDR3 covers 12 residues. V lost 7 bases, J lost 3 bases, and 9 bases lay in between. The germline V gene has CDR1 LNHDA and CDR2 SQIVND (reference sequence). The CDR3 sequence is CASMEVDYGYTF. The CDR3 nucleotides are TGTGCCAGTATGGAGGTAGACTATGGCTACACCTTC.

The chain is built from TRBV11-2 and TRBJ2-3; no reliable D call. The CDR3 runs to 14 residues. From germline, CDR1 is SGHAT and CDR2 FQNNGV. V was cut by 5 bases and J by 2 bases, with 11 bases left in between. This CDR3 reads CASSPRPYTDTQYF. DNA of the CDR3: TGTGCCAGCAGCCCCAGACCCTACACAGATACGCAGTATTTT.

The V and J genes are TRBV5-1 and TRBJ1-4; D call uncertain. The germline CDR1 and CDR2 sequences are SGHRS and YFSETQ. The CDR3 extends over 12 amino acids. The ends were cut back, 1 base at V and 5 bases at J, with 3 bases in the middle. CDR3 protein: CASSLTNEKLFF. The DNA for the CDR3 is TGCGCCAGCAGCTTGACAAATGAAAAACTGTTTTTT.

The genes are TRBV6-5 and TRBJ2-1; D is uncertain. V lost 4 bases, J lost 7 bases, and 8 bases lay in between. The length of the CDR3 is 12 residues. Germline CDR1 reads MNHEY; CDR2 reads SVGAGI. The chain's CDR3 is CASSFSVNEQFF. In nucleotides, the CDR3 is TGTGCCAGCAGTTTTTCCGTTAATGAGCAGTTCTTC.

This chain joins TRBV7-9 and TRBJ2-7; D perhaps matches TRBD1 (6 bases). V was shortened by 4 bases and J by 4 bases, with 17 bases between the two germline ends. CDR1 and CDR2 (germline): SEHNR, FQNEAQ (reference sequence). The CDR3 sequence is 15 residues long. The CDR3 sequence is CASSSPATGRYEQYF. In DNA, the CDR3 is TGTGCCAGCAGCTCCCCCGCGACAGGAAGGTACGAGCAGTACTTC.